This entry features one T cell receptor beta chain sequence. This specimen belongs to a study of cytomegalovirus exposure and HLA in healthy donors. 13 Jbeta primers and 60 Vbeta primers were used for the PCR. Assay used: immunoSEQ multiplex PCR; TCRdb lists only in-frame clones, some missing. The sample has 200,000 to 250,000 clones, roughly 84% seen once. The germline gives CDR1 MNHNY, CDR2 SVGAGI (reference sequence). This CDR3 has 16 amino acids. V dropped 3 bases and J dropped 2 bases, with 17 bases sitting between them. The chain carries TRBV6-6 and TRBJ2-7; weak D call: TRBD1 (6 bases). The sequence was collected from a human donor in good health. The specimen sequenced was PBMCs. This CDR3 is CASSYSTGQPPYEQYF. The CDR3 nucleotides are TGTGCCAGCAGTTATTCTACCGGACAGCCCCCCTACGAGCAGTACTTC.